The 4 T cell receptor beta chains presented below share a single source sample, sequenced in a study of CD8 T cells in Susac syndrome. Reverse transcription of roughly 0.45 to 1 ug RNA was carried out with random hexamers. TCRdb re-analysed the immunoSEQ multiplex PCR reads in MiXCR, keeping a single row per CDR3 protein. The sample lists approximately 130,000 distinct CDR3 sequences; around 91% were seen once. The sequenced material came from CD8+ T cells from PBMCs. The receptors originated from a human donor with multiple sclerosis.

V usage is TRBV25-1 and J usage is TRBJ1-1; maybe TRBD1 (5 bases). The CDR3 sequence is 14 residues long. Per germline, CDR1 MGHDK and CDR2 SYGVNS. The germline V and J ends were trimmed by 2 bases and 5 bases, with 12 bases remaining between them. This CDR3 reads CASSEQGEGTEAFF. The CDR3 bases are TGTGCCAGCAGTGAACAGGGCGAGGGTACTGAAGCTTTCTTT.

The rearrangement uses TRBV5-1 and TRBJ2-3; TRBD1 agrees at 9 bases. Looked up from germline, CDR1 is SGHRS and CDR2 is YFSETQ. J was trimmed by 2 bases and V by 5 bases; bases with no gene match: 6. This CDR3 region has 15 residues. This CDR3 reads CASSSGTGITDTQYF. DNA of the CDR3: TGCGCCAGCAGTTCCGGGACAGGGATCACAGATACGCAGTATTTT.

The chain joins TRBV4-1 to TRBJ1-1, with D possibly matching TRBD1 (6 bases). CDR1 is MGHRA and CDR2 is YSYEKL in the germline V gene. There are 14 residues in the CDR3. V shed 3 bases and J shed 1 base, with 9 bases lying between them. As DNA, the CDR3 is TGCGCCAGCAGCCAGGGACAACCGAACACTGAAGCTTTCTTT. Encoded protein: CASSQGQPNTEAFF.

The chain uses TRBV5-1 and TRBJ1-2; tentative D call: TRBD1 (6 bases). This CDR3 is built from 15 residues. Germline V gene data show CDR1 as SGHRS and CDR2 as YFSETQ. The V end was cut by 1 base, the J end by 4 bases, with 14 bases between. Here the CDR3 DNA reads TGCGCCAGCAGCTTGTATGGGGGGCAGGTCTATGGCTACACCTTC. This codes for CASSLYGGQVYGYTF.